The rows below give T cell receptor beta chains drawn from one sample of a study of blood T cell repertoires in COVID-19. Produced via immunoSEQ multiplex PCR; TCRdb's table is partial and in-frame only. The repertoire has about 280,000 clones, 70% to 90% of them found once; the top ten carry just under 9.5%. The sequenced sample consisted of peripheral blood. The source of these receptors is a man aged 18 to 30 with active or convalescent COVID-19. CDR3s include the opening cysteine and the closing phenylalanine or tryptophan. Each record gives: V gene, D gene, J gene, clone size, CDR3 DNA, CDR3 protein. D genes are given only for firm matches. A clone size is listed for some rows: how often the clone was seen (once, few, many), or a class if it is expanded.

>TRBV11-2|NA|TRBJ2-7|NA
TGTGCCAGCAGCGCCCGGGACACTTCCTACGAGCAGTACTTC
CASSARDTSYEQYF
>TRBV10-3|NA|TRBJ2-1|NA
TGTGCCATCAGTGAAACAGGATTAGGCTCCTACAATGAGCAGTTCTTC
CAISETGLGSYNEQFF
>TRBV2|NA|TRBJ2-2|NA
TGTGCCAGCACACAGAAAAGGAACACCGGGGAGCTGTTTTTT
CASTQKRNTGELFF
>TRBV5-4|TRBD1|TRBJ1-3|once
TGTGCCAGCAGCCCCGGGACAGGGGCTGGAAACACCATATATTTT
CASSPGTGAGNTIYF
>TRBV11-2|TRBD2|TRBJ2-2|NA
TGTGCCAGCAGGAACCTAGCGGGGGGGCGGACCGGGGAGCTGTTTTTT
CASRNLAGGRTGELFF
>TRBV11-1|NA|TRBJ2-3|NA
TGTGCCAGCAGCCCCGGACTCTTGGATACGCAGTATTTT
CASSPGLLDTQYF
>TRBV3-1/TRBV3-2|TRBD1|TRBJ2-4|NA
TGTGCCAGCAGCTCGACAGGGGCCAAAAACATTCAGTACTTC
CASSSTGAKNIQYF
>TRBV10-1|TRBD2|TRBJ2-1|once
TGCGCCAGCCCGACCTTGACTAGCGGGGGACACAATGAGCAGTTCTTC
CASPTLTSGGHNEQFF
>TRBV7-2|TRBD2|TRBJ2-1|NA
TGTGCCAGCAGCGGTAGCGGGGATTACAATGAGCAGTTCTTC
CASSGSGDYNEQFF
>TRBV12-5|NA|TRBJ2-1|NA
TGTGCTAGTGGTTTCCGTGCACTAGAGCAGTTCTTC
CASGFRALEQFF
>TRBV6-5|NA|TRBJ2-2|NA
TGTGCCAGCAGTTACTCGAGAGCATCCGGGGAGCTGTTTTTT
CASSYSRASGELFF
>TRBV3-1/TRBV3-2|TRBD1|TRBJ1-5|NA
TGTGCCAGCAGCCAAGGCCGACAGGGCCCCCCTCAGCCCCAGCATTTT
CASSQGRQGPPQPQHF
>TRBV27|NA|TRBJ1-5|NA
TGTGCCAGCTCAAGAGCAGGGAATAGCAATCAGCCCCAGCATTTT
CASSRAGNSNQPQHF
>TRBV24-1|NA|TRBJ2-5|NA
TGTGCCACCAGTGATTCCGGGCAAGAGACCCAGTACTTC
CATSDSGQETQYF
>TRBV3-1/TRBV3-2|NA|TRBJ1-2|NA
TGTGCCAGCAGCCAAGATGGAGCGACAGGCTATGGCTACACCTTC
CASSQDGATGYGYTF
>TRBV5-6|NA|TRBJ2-5|NA
TGTGCCAGCAGCTTTGCTACACAACAGGGGAGGCCCCAGTACTTC
CASSFATQQGRPQYF
>TRBV19|NA|TRBJ1-2|NA
TGTGCCAGTAGTATATCACACAGGGCCGCGGATGGCTACACCTTC
CASSISHRAADGYTF
>TRBV10-3|TRBD1|TRBJ1-6|NA
TGTGCCATCTGGGACAGCAGCTCCTATAATTCACCCCTCCACTTT
CAIWDSSSYNSPLHF
>TRBV5-1|TRBD1|TRBJ1-2|NA
TGCGCCAGCAGCCCGGACCCAGGACAGGAGTCCTATGGCTACACCTTC
CASSPDPGQESYGYTF
>TRBV10-1|NA|TRBJ1-4|once
TGCGCCAGCAGTCTAGGGGCAGGGGAAAAACTGTTTTTT
CASSLGAGEKLFF